What follows are 10 T cell receptor beta chains derived from one specimen sequenced in a study of blood T cell repertoires in COVID-19. This table comes from immunoSEQ multiplex PCR, and its TCRdb copy is limited to in-frame clones, with some not included. The table shows about 190,000 clones, with under 90% occurring only once. The specimen was peripheral blood. These receptors came from a human donor in a cohort sampled during active COVID-19.

The V gene is TRBV3-1 (or the pseudogene TRBV3-2), the J gene TRBJ1-2; 7 bases are a match to TRBD1. V shed 2 bases, J shed 8 bases, and the junction held 17 bases outside the gene matches. Germline loops: CDR1 LGHDT, CDR2 YNNKEL (reference sequence). This CDR3 is 17 amino acids long. The CDR3 is CASSQRDSGISLGGYTF. The CDR3 DNA sequence: TGTGCCAGCAGCCAAAGGGACAGCGGAATTTCCCTTGGAGGCTACACCTTC.

The chain recombines TRBV27 with TRBJ1-2; D is undetermined. The length of the CDR3 is 15 residues. V lost 8 bases, J lost 5 bases, and 21 bases lay in between. Germline-derived CDR1 and CDR2 are MNHEY and SMNVEV (reference sequence). The CDR3 reads CASRQRRESIYGYTF. The CDR3, as DNA: TGTGCCAGCCGTCAAAGACGGGAATCAATATATGGCTACACCTTC.

The rearrangement uses TRBV12-3 or TRBV12-4 and TRBJ2-1; D possibly corresponds to TRBD1 (5 bases). V lost 3 bases and J 5 bases, leaving 8 bases between the germline ends. The CDR3 covers 13 residues. The CDR3 here is CASSFSQDNEQFF. The CDR3 bases are TGTGCCAGCAGTTTCTCACAGGACAATGAGCAGTTCTTC.

This sequence joins TRBV6-5 and TRBJ1-2, with 11 positions matching TRBD1. The junction had 3 bases not matched to a gene; V was cut back by 2 bases and J by 7 bases. CDR3 size: 14 residues. CDR1 is MNHEY and CDR2 is SVGAGI in the germline V gene. CDR3 amino acids: CASSYRTGGSGYTF. The CDR3 DNA is TGTGCCAGCAGTTACCGGACAGGGGGCTCTGGCTACACCTTC.

The genes are TRBV3-1 (or the pseudogene TRBV3-2) and TRBJ1-1, with TRBD1 as a possible D gene (6 bases). Trimming took off 5 bases at V and 4 bases at J, with 8 bases between the two ends. The germline CDR1 and CDR2 sequences are LGHDT and YNNKEL (reference sequence). This CDR3 spans 12 amino acids. CDR3 DNA sequence: TGTGCCAGCAGCACAGGGTTCACTGAAGCTTTCTTT. Amino acid sequence: CASSTGFTEAFF.

The rearrangement uses TRBV5-4 and TRBJ1-2; no firm D call. V was trimmed by 4 bases and J by 0 bases, leaving 13 bases between them. Germline V lookup: CDR1 SGHNT, CDR2 YYREEE (reference sequence). The CDR3 loop spans 15 amino acids. The CDR3 spells CASSTPQGANYGYTF. CDR3 bases: TGTGCCAGCAGCACGCCACAAGGAGCTAACTATGGCTACACCTTC.

This clone was observed a handful of times. The chain employs TRBV7-2 and TRBJ2-7, with 9 nucleotides matching TRBD1. Germline CDR1 is SGHTA and CDR2 is FQGNSA. The length of the CDR3 is 13 residues. After removal of 2 bases from V and 5 bases from J, the junction contained 1 base not matched to a gene. The CDR3 reads CASSLTGGHEQYF. The CDR3 coding sequence is TGTGCCAGCAGCTTAACAGGGGGCCACGAGCAGTACTTC. The full variable domain, rest sourced from reference TRBV7-2 and TRBJ2-7, is GAGVSQSPSNKVTEKGKDVELRCDPISGHTALYWYRQSLGQGLEFLIYFQGNSAPDKSGLPSDRFSAERTGGSVSTLTIQRTQQEDSAVYLCASSLTGGHEQYFGPGTRLTVT.

The genes are TRBV24-1 and TRBJ2-1; D may be TRBD1 (6 bases). The germline gives CDR1 KGHDR, CDR2 SFDVKD. This CDR3 has 13 amino acids. Trimming shortened V by 5 bases and J by 8 bases, and 12 bases separated the two germline ends. The CDR3 sequence is CATSGHRDDEQFF. Written as DNA, the CDR3 is TGTGCCACCAGTGGTCACAGGGACGATGAGCAGTTCTTC.

The chain uses TRBV27 and TRBJ2-2; 11 bases map to TRBD1. There are 15 residues in the CDR3. With 7 bases clipped from V and 4 bases from J, the junction kept 5 bases outside the gene matches. CDR1 is MNHEY, CDR2 SMNVEV, per germline (reference sequence). CDR3 nucleotide sequence: TGTGCCAGCAAAGGAGGGACAGGGGGCACCGGGGAGCTGTTTTTT. It is translated as CASKGGTGGTGELFF.

V usage is TRBV5-1 and J usage is TRBJ2-5; the match to TRBD2 covers 12 bases. The CDR3 is made up of 15 amino acids. The J segment lost 5 bases and the V segment lost 2 bases, leaving 4 bases of the junction unmatched. The germline gives CDR1 SGHRS, CDR2 YFSETQ. CDR3 protein: CASSLGLAGLETQYF. For the CDR3, the DNA is TGCGCCAGCAGCTTAGGACTAGCGGGGCTCGAGACCCAGTACTTC.